This TCR beta chain comes out of a study of robustness of blood B and T cell sequencing (dated by TCRdb to 2016 to 2018). Context from the whole study: The goal of the study was to figure out the amount of peripheral blood required to reliably characterize the TCRbeta and IgG repertoires of an individual. In each of the roughly eleven independently drawn blood samples, both the TCRbeta and the IgG repertoires were quantified. For technical replicates, two replicate TCRbeta cDNA libraries were prepared from one shared RNA pool that came from a single 10 ml draw.

V is clipped by 2 bases and J by 4 bases, and the sequence between their germline boundaries is 6 bases long. The CDR3 runs 14 amino acids, cysteine and phenylalanine included. The retained sequence is limited to the CDR3, 42 bases, with the frame set at the first base. As encoded in the germline V gene, CDR1 is LGHNT while CDR2 is FRNRAP. TCRbeta repertoires were measured from mRNA instead of genomic DNA, an approach that captures expressed receptors. Leukocytes from the buffy coat were collected into Trizol, and RNA was extracted using the Direct-zol RNA MiniPrep Plus kit with no cell sorting. To separate plasma, buffy coat and red blood cells, the EDTA blood tubes were centrifuged right away at 4 degrees C. Library method: PCR. The sequencer was an Illumina MiSeq. Synthesis of cDNA relied on SMARTScribe reverse transcriptase together with a 5' template-switch oligo that added a universal priming site. A 12-nucleotide random unique molecular identifier (UMI) was carried by the template-switch oligo, and each cDNA molecule was tagged with this UMI. During reverse transcription, TCRbeta transcripts were targeted using chain-specific reverse primers. Uracil DNA glycosylase treatment was used to remove residual template-switch adapters, and a Qiagen MinElute kit was used to purify the cDNA. The first PCR used KAPA HiFi HotStart ReadyMix for approximately 25 cycles, split across four 50 ul reactions with step-out primers. Products of the first-round PCR were gel-purified before additional amplification. Illumina Nextera adapters were attached in a second approximately 8-cycle PCR, after which libraries were purified and pooled. For each TCRbeta molecule, the UMI barcode was captured by a 50-nucleotide 5' read. The source study handled its data this way. Using the MIGEC toolkit, reads were grouped by UMI into consensus reads. PEAR was used to merge forward and reverse consensus reads into final reads. A custom decontamination script removed identical UMI-sequence pairs shared across libraries, treating them as cross-sample contamination. V(D)J assignment and CDR3 extraction were performed with MIGMAP, a wrapper around IgBLAST. TCR clonotypes were defined by identical V gene, J gene and CDR3 amino acid sequence; CDR1 and CDR2 were not sequenced. TCRdb reworked the public reads: Q25 trimming with fastp, MiXCR clone assembly, productive beta chains retained. Here each entry gathers all rows of one CDR3 protein and keeps the most common genes and DNA. The V and J calls, along with clone size, are taken from TCRdb and not from the paper's own processing. The sample has some 3,600 distinct CDR3 sequences on record, approximately 53% of them singletons. The ten biggest clones cover 28% of the sample.

In regard to this clonotype: Its recognized antigen is unknown. No quality values exist for individual bases; no much larger clone is one base distant.

Findings and caveats that apply to the study as a whole: The TCRbeta rarefaction curves did not fully level off, which suggests either under-sequencing or many low-abundance clonotypes. Pooling tubes did not make the overlap of rare TCRbeta clonotypes any better, which implies that much larger blood volumes would be needed to capture those rare clonotypes. One pair of TCRbeta libraries showed evidence of cross-contamination, likely from batch processing; the shared UMI-sequence pairs were removed. When technical replicate libraries were compared, 94.8% of the top 10,000 TCRbeta clonotypes in one library also turned up in the other. Combining 3 or 4 tubes (about 26-45 ml blood) brought coverage of the top 10,000 TCRbeta clonotypes close to saturation. EDTA tubes required immediate fractionation, limiting use in multi-site collections. The 1,000 most abundant TCRbeta clonotypes from the pooled draws were detected in every single 10 ml sample.

The rearranged segments are TRBV12-5 and TRBJ1-6, with no confident D gene call. This receptor was taken from a human donor in good health. The sample consisted of peripheral blood. In nucleotide form, the sequence is TGTGCTAGTGGTTTGACGGGTTATAATTCACCCCTCCACTTT. Its coded protein is CASGLTGYNSPLHF.